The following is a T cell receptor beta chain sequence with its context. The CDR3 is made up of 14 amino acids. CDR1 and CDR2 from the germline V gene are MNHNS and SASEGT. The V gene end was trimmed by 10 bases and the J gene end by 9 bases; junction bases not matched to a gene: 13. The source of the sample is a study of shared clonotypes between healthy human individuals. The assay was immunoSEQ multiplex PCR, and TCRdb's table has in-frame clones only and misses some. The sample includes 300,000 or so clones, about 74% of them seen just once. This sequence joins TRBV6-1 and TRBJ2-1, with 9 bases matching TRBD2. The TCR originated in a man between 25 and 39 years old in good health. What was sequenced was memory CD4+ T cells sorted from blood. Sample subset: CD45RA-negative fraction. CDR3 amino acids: CATTVAGAPGEQFF. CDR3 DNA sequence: TGTGCCACCACTGTAGCGGGAGCCCCCGGTGAGCAGTTCTTC.